The T cell receptor beta chain under discussion was sequenced for a study of cytomegalovirus exposure and HLA in healthy donors. Study conclusions and caveats: What a later analysis reportedly showed was that an Asian-associated ancestry cluster had fewer N-insertions than the 666-donor mean. Differences between HLA loci emerged in a later analysis of TCR association rates, with DRB1 most and HLA-C fewest.

Each donor was healthy, and each was a bone marrow donor. The PCR was carried out with 60 Vbeta primers and 13 Jbeta primers. Generated by immunoSEQ multiplex PCR, the TCRdb table keeps only in-frame clones and is missing some. The table shows about 130,000 clones, with about 8.5% occurring only once. Remarks on this clone: Its target is unknown.

The specimen was PBMCs. This TCR was recovered from a man aged 40-49 years in good health and CMV-seronegative.

CDR3 DNA: TGCGCCAGCAGCCAAGGCCTGATGACCCAGAAACAGGGACGTAGCACTGAAGCTTTCTTT. Translated, it gives CASSQGLMTQKQGRSTEAFF. The chain is built from TRBV4-1 and TRBJ1-1; D may be TRBD1 (6 bases). The CDR3 has 20 residues. Trimming took off 1 base at V and 4 bases at J, with 28 bases between the two ends. Germline V gives CDR1 MGHRA, CDR2 YSYEKL.